The entry below describes one T cell receptor (beta chain). This sample is part of a study of blood T cell repertoires in COVID-19. In the authors' methods: It was from reference gene primer amplification that nucleated cell counts were estimated. Data came from immunoSEQ multiplex PCR; TCRdb stores just in-frame clones and leaves some out. The V and J calls and clone size are taken from that table; D and trimming were inferred from the DNA. This table holds 100,000 to 150,000 clones, roughly 88% found once. Germline CDR1 is MNHNY and CDR2 is SVGAGI (reference sequence). Trimming stripped 4 bases from V and 1 base from J, with 7 bases between. The CDR3 is 13 residues long.

Material: peripheral blood. This TCR derives from a man in his fifties or sixties with acute or convalescent COVID-19. The V and J genes are TRBV6-6 and TRBJ1-1, with a tentative D call TRBD1 (5 bases). The CDR3 here is CASSLGQNTEAFF. The DNA for the CDR3 is TGTGCCAGCAGTTTAGGACAGAACACTGAAGCTTTCTTT.